One and the same sample provided the 2 T cell receptor beta chains below, sequenced in a study of T-cell memory formation after mild COVID-19. TCRdb called the 5' RACE reads again in MiXCR, with one record for every CDR3 protein. The data hold around 420,000 distinct CDR3 sequences, with 24% observed a single time. The specimen was PBMCs or a T cell subset sorted from them (not recorded which). The receptors stem from an adult woman who had mild COVID-19 (a few samples of this study predate the infection). Cell type and time point are not known.

The chain joins TRBV7-8 to TRBJ1-1; D remains ambiguous. Germline assignment: CDR1 SGHVS and CDR2 FQNEAQ. This CDR3 has 14 amino acids. Trimming took off 5 bases at V and 1 base at J, with 11 bases between the two ends. CDR3 sequence (DNA): TGTGCCAGCAGCATCGGCCCAGGGAACACTGAAGCTTTCTTT. Encoded protein: CASSIGPGNTEAFF.

This clonotype was detected only a few times. The chain combines TRBV12-3 or TRBV12-4 with TRBJ1-4; D is undetermined. The CDR3 consists of 14 residues. V lost 3 bases and J lost 7, with 12 bases in between. CDR3: CASSFRLLAEKLFF. As DNA, the CDR3 is TGTGCCAGCAGTTTTAGGCTTTTGGCTGAAAAACTGTTTTTT.